This T cell receptor (beta chain) was profiled in a study of blood T cell repertoires in COVID-19. Profiled with immunoSEQ multiplex PCR; TCRdb holds only in-frame clones, not every one. The table lists some 13,000 clones, 80% to 85% of them singletons. This clone has just one count. CDR1 and CDR2 (germline): SEHNR, FQNEAQ (reference sequence). CDR3 length: 14 amino acids. V lost 5 bases and J 0 bases, leaving 8 bases between the germline ends. The TCR was taken from a man between 45 and 60 years old with active COVID-19. Sequencing was carried out using peripheral blood. The genes are TRBV7-9 and TRBJ2-1, with D tentatively TRBD1 (5 bases). As DNA, the CDR3 is TGTGCCAGCAGCCACGACAGCTCCTACAATGAGCAGTTCTTC. Translated, it gives CASSHDSSYNEQFF. Supplemented by reference TRBV7-9 and TRBJ2-1, the full variable domain reads DTGVSQNPRHKITKRGQNVTFRCDPISEHNRLYWYRQTLGQGPEFLTYFQNEAQLEKSRLLSDRFSAERPKGSFSTLEIQRTEQGDSAMYLCASSHDSSYNEQFFGPGTRLTVL.